This T cell receptor (beta chain) appears in the sequencing data of a study of human T cells and chemical hapten exposure listed by TCRdb under 2021. With regard to the full study: Libraries were pooled for sequencing, and per-sample TCR yields varied mainly because of small differences in library volumes within the pool. This study followed changes in the peripheral blood TCR repertoire in vivo during primary and secondary sensitization of alopecia patients to the hapten diphenylcyclopropenone (DPC). For every blood RNA sample, sequencing covered both the TCR alpha and TCR beta chains.

Receptors were amplified or captured by RACE. Sequencing took place on a NextSeq 500. Library preparation attached unique molecular identifiers to individual cDNA molecules for quantitative, reproducible TCR counting. Per the original workflow: Samples had a median of about 96,000 TCRs, with a range from about 23,224 to 750,000. The Decombinator software suite was used to annotate the V, J and CDR3 of the TCR reads. To make PS versus PT1 abundance plots, every sample was subsampled to the same number of TCRs (28,000). Expanded TCRs were defined as absent before sensitization and observed at least eight times at the 2-week time point. TCRdb's own reprocessing of the public reads used fastp at Q25 and MiXCR and kept productive beta chains. A single entry per CDR3 protein holds the most common genes and DNA from its merged rows. The V and J calls, along with clone size, are taken from TCRdb and not from the paper's own processing. This sample has about 31,000 distinct CDR3 sequences in its table, and 6% to 7.5% of those were observed once. Jointly, the top ten make up 9.9% of the sample.

Overall results and qualifications from the work: Repeated subsampling changed both the strength of the expansion versus patch-test correlation and the threshold at which that correlation became significant. The number of TCRs above 1 in 1000 frequency did not change with DPC sensitization; there was no evidence of global repertoire structure alterations.

The CDR3 goes from the cysteine to the phenylalanine over 13 residues. Left in the record is the CDR3 DNA by itself, 39 bases read in frame from the first base. Trimming accounts for 6 bases at V and 4 bases at J, while the number of junction bases matched to no gene is 5. From a lookup of the germline V gene (reference sequence), CDR1 and CDR2 are SEHNR and FQNEAQ. Concerning this clonotype itself: Its antigen is not yet known. No much larger clone is present one base from it, and per-base qualities are unavailable.

In the paper's terms, the time point label means: healthy volunteer bleed at 2 weeks. Unfractionated whole blood was collected in Tempus Blood RNA tubes, and total RNA was extracted from that blood. Roughly five healthy volunteers acted as controls for TCR sequencing and had blood drawn at day 0, 2 weeks and 6 weeks. The chain uses TRBV7-9 and TRBJ1-1, with 7 middle bases fitting TRBD1. The sequencing sample was made of whole blood. The receptor was derived from a human donor in good health. Some clones in this sample may be carry-over from other donors' samples. The nucleotide sequence reads as follows: TGTGCCAGCAGGCCGGGACAGATCACTGAAGCTTTCTTT. Translated, this is CASRPGQITEAFF.